The 2 T cell receptor beta chains given below trace back to one sample, sequenced in a study of cytomegalovirus exposure and HLA in healthy donors. It was with 60 Vbeta and 13 Jbeta primers that the PCR ran. Assay used: immunoSEQ multiplex PCR; TCRdb lists only in-frame clones, some missing. The sample has around 130,000 clones. Sequenced material: PBMCs. The receptor set was obtained from a woman aged 60 to 75 in good health and CMV-seronegative.

The chain couples TRBV5-4 to TRBJ2-5; tentative D call: TRBD2 (6 bases). CDR3 size: 16 residues. The V gene lost 1 base and the J gene lost 2 bases, with 15 bases spanning the gap. Germline assignment: CDR1 SGHNT and CDR2 YYREEE (reference sequence). The DNA for the CDR3 is TGTGCCAGCAGCTTGAACTCGGTCCTAGCGCAAGAGACCCAGTACTTC. Translated, it gives CASSLNSVLAQETQYF.

CDR3 in DNA: TGTGCCAGCAGTGAACAGGTGACCACCGGGGAGCTGTTTTTT. This translates into CASSEQVTTGELFF. The genes are TRBV6-1 and TRBJ2-2; D not resolved. The CDR3 totals 14 residues. Trimming pared 2 bases from V and 4 bases from J, leaving 8 bases between. Germline-derived CDR1 and CDR2 are MNHNS and SASEGT.